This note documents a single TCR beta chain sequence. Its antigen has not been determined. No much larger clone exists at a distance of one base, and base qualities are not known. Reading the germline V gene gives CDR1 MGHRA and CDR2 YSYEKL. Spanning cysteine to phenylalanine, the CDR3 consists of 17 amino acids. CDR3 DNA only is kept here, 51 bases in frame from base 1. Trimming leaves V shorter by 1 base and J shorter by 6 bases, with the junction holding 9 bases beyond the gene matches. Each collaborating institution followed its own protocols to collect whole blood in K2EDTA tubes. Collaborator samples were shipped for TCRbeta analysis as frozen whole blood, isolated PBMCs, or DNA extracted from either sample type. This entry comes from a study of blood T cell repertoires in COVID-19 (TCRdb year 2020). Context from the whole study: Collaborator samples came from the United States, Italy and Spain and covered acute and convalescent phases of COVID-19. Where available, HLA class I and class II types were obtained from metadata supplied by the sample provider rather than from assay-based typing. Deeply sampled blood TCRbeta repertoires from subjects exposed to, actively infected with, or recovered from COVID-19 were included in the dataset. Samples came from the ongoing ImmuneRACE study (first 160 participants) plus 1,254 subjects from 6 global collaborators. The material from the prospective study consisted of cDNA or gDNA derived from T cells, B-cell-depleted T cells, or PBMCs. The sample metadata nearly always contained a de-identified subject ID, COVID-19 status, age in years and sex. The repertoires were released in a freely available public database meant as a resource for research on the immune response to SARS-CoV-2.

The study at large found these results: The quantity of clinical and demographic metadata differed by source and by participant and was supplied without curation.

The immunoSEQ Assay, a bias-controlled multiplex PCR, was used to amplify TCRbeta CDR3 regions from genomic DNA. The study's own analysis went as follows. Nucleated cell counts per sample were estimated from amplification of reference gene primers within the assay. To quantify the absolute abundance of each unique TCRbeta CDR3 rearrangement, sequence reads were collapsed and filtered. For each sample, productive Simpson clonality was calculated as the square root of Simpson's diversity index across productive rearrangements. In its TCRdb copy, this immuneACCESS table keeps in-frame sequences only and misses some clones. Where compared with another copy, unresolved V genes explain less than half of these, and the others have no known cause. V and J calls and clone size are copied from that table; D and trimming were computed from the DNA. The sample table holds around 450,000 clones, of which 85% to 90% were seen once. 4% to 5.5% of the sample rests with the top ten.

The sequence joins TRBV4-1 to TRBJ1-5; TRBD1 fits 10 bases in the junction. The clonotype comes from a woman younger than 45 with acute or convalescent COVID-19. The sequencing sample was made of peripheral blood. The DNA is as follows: TGCGCCAGCAGCCAAGCTTTAGGACAGGGGGTTAGTCAGCCCCAGCATTTT. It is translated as CASSQALGQGVSQPQHF.